This is a list of T cell receptor beta chains from one sample in a study of radiotherapy plus CTLA-4 blockade in lung cancer. TCRdb's copy holds only in-frame clones and misses some; the assay was immunoSEQ multiplex PCR. Of 62,000 or so clones listed, roughly 78% are singletons. Specimen: peripheral blood, collected from a patient treated with radiotherapy plus ipilimumab. These receptor sequences come from a human donor with non-small cell lung cancer who had a complete response to radiotherapy plus ipilimumab. CDR3s include the opening cysteine and the closing phenylalanine or tryptophan. Where a row states a size, it is once, few, many or the class of an expanded clone; other rows omit it.

abundance: -; len: 16; v_gene: TRBV19; CDR3aa: CASSKTNSYSGNTIYF
abundance: -; len: 17; v_gene: TRBV7-7; CDR3aa: CASSLRMGQGSYNEQFF
abundance: -; len: 14; v_gene: TRBV7-8; CDR3aa: CASSSGTSNNEQFF
abundance: -; len: 11; v_gene: TRBV2; CDR3aa: CASRDQETQYF
abundance: -; len: 16; v_gene: TRBV15; CDR3aa: CATSSIYSGRNNEQFF
abundance: -; len: 15; v_gene: TRBV5-1; CDR3aa: CASSTSPTGSGELFF
abundance: few; len: 15; v_gene: TRBV5-4; CDR3aa: CASSLARQGASGYTF
abundance: -; len: 16; v_gene: TRBV9; CDR3aa: CASSVSPEGGQETQYF
abundance: -; len: 13; v_gene: TRBV10-1; CDR3aa: CASSEKTNYGYTF
abundance: -; len: 13; v_gene: TRBV5-1; CDR3aa: CASRMGRDTEAFF
abundance: -; len: 17; v_gene: TRBV4-3; CDR3aa: CASSQDARGPTAEGYTF
abundance: -; len: 14; v_gene: TRBV27; CDR3aa: CASSLSPIGDEQFF
abundance: -; len: 13; v_gene: TRBV4-3; CDR3aa: CASSQGNNQPQHF
abundance: -; len: 17; v_gene: TRBV4-1; CDR3aa: CASSQDGGRSSNQPQHF
abundance: -; len: 16; v_gene: TRBV10-3; CDR3aa: CAIRGTGESSYNEQFF
abundance: -; len: 15; v_gene: TRBV9; CDR3aa: CASSPHSTTNEKLFF
abundance: -; len: 15; v_gene: TRBV29-1; CDR3aa: CSVKPGGGQNTEAFF
abundance: few; len: 16; v_gene: TRBV19; CDR3aa: CASSTPGRHRGEKLFF